Below are 23 T cell receptor beta chains sequenced from a single sample in a study of T cells in Graves' hyperthyroidism and ophthalmopathy. RNA transcripts gave rise to amplified TCR beta CDR3 regions. An initial round of RT-PCR targeting the TCR CDR3 relied on the HTBI primer set. One entry per CDR3 protein results from TCRdb running MiXCR on the multiplex PCR reads. Found here are 30,000 to 40,000 distinct CDR3 sequences, just under 50% of them singletons; the top ten hold about 6%. Sequencing used blood. Receptor source: a woman in her forties or fifties with Graves' hyperthyroidism that later progressed to Graves' ophthalmopathy.

As regards this clonotype: A read error may explain this, as a much larger clone is one base away. The gene calls are TRBV12-3 or TRBV12-4 and TRBJ2-5; D assignment may be TRBD1 or TRBD2 (6 bases each). V lost 7 bases, J lost 3 bases, and 24 bases lay in between. This CDR3 has 17 amino acids. The CDR3 sequence: CASTPLSGARPKETQYF. The CDR3 DNA is TGTGCCAGCACCCCCTTATCGGGGGCGCGGCCCAAAGAGACCCAGTACTTC.

CDR3 loop: CAISESTGRSYNEQFF. CDR3 sequence (DNA): TGTGCCATCAGTGAGTCGACCGGGAGGTCCTACAATGAGCAGTTCTTC. This chain links TRBV10-3 with TRBJ2-1; TRBD2 matches 7 bases. J lost 1 base, V lost 0 bases, and 3 bases had no gene match. From germline, CDR1 is ENHRY and CDR2 SYGVKD. The CDR3 spans 16 residues.

Concerning this clonotype: A much larger clone differs by one base, so this may be a read error. J is TRBJ1-5 and V is TRBV3-1; D not resolved. The germline CDR1 and CDR2 sequences are LGHDT and YNNKEL (reference sequence). The ends were cut back, 2 bases at V and 6 bases at J, with 14 bases in the middle. This CDR3 is built from 15 residues. The CDR3 reads CASSQNALFGQPQHF. The CDR3 DNA follows: TGTGCCAGCAGCCAAAACGCGCTTTTTGGTCAGCCCCAGCATTTT.

This clonotype was detected many times. The V gene is TRBV27, the J gene TRBJ1-1; TRBD1 matches 11 bases. The germline V gene has CDR1 MNHEY and CDR2 SMNVEV (reference sequence). Losses at the gene ends were 5 bases for V and 5 bases for J; bases not matched to a gene: 7. This CDR3 has 15 amino acids. The CDR3 region is CASSPGTGGKTEAFF. The CDR3 nucleotides read TGTGCCAGCAGTCCAGGGACAGGGGGGAAGACTGAAGCTTTCTTT.

This chain connects TRBV5-5 to TRBJ2-1; D ambiguous. The germline CDR1 and CDR2 sequences are SGHKS and YYEKEE (reference sequence). The CDR3 totals 12 residues. V lost 2 bases to trimming and J lost 7 bases, with 7 bases between them. For the CDR3, the DNA is TGTGCCAGCAGCTTTCCTGAGAATGAGCAGTTCTTC. Protein: CASSFPENEQFF. Full variable domain (outside the CDR3, taken from reference TRBV5-5 and TRBJ2-1): DAGVTQSPTHLIKTRGQQVTLRCSPISGHKSVSWYQQVLGQGPQFIFQYYEKEERGRGNFPDRFSARQFPNYSSELNVNALLLGDSALYLCASSFPENEQFFGPGTRLTVL.

This clonotype occurred once. The rearrangement links TRBV25-1 to TRBJ2-1, with a weak D call TRBD2 (5 bases). Germline-derived CDR1 and CDR2 are MGHDK and SYGVNS. Trimming removed 3 bases from V and 8 bases from J, with 11 bases in between. The CDR3 extends over 13 amino acids. For the CDR3, the DNA is TGTGCCAGCAGTGATGGGAGTACCCATGAGCAGTTCTTC. This sequence encodes CASSDGSTHEQFF.

This clonotype appeared many times. The chain is built from TRBV15 and TRBJ1-1; the D gene is possibly TRBD1 (5 bases). Germline V gene data show CDR1 as LNHNV and CDR2 as YYDKDF (reference sequence). Trimming cost V 0 bases and J 0 bases, with 20 bases left between them. The CDR3 has 19 residues. CDR3 in DNA: TGTGCCACCAGCAGAGATCTCATGCCCGGGACCGAGATGAACACTGAAGCTTTCTTT. Translated: CATSRDLMPGTEMNTEAFF.

This clonotype was detected ten times or more. This CDR3 is CSARRDLGLPESTDTQYF. The DNA for the CDR3 is TGCAGTGCTAGGCGTGACTTAGGACTACCGGAAAGCACAGATACGCAGTATTTT. The rearrangement uses TRBV20-1 and TRBJ2-3; D may be TRBD2 (6 bases). The CDR3 loop spans 18 amino acids. Germline assignment: CDR1 DFQATT and CDR2 SNEGSKA (reference sequence). V was cut by 3 bases and J by 0 bases, with 22 bases left in between.

This clonotype was seen more than once but under ten times. Given a much more abundant clone one base away, this may be a read error. The chain couples TRBV9 to TRBJ2-5, with a weak D call TRBD1 (6 bases). The CDR3 runs 16 residues. From germline, CDR1 is SGDLS and CDR2 YYNGEE. The CDR3 bases are TGTGCCGGCAGCGTAGGGGGTCGGGCAGGCCAAGAGACCCAGTACTTC. Protein product: CAGSVGGRAGQETQYF.

This clonotype was recorded once. This rearrangement joins TRBV7-2 to TRBJ2-1; 13 nucleotides agree with TRBD2. Per the germline V gene, CDR1 is SGHTA and CDR2 is FQGNSA. Losses at the gene ends were 3 bases for V and 6 bases for J; bases not matched to a gene: 2. This CDR3 comprises 15 residues. CDR3 nucleotides: TGTGCCAGCAGCTTGCGGACTAGCGGGAGCAATGAGCAGTTCTTC. This encodes CASSLRTSGSNEQFF.

V is TRBV20-1 and J is TRBJ2-7, with TRBD2 identical over 14 bases. The trim removed 2 bases at V and 3 bases at J, leaving 12 bases unmatched. Germline V gene data show CDR1 as DFQATT and CDR2 as SNEGSKA (reference sequence). The CDR3 extends over 18 amino acids. CDR3 in amino acids: CSARSRNGLAGGYYEQYF. Here the CDR3 DNA reads TGCAGTGCTAGATCTCGAAATGGACTAGCGGGAGGATACTACGAGCAGTACTTC.

Many counts were recorded for this clonotype. The CDR3: CASSVRGSGFPGELFF. As DNA, the CDR3 is TGTGCCAGCAGCGTACGAGGGAGCGGGTTCCCCGGGGAGCTGTTTTTT. This rearrangement joins TRBV9 to TRBJ2-2, with D perhaps matching TRBD2 (6 bases). The CDR3 has 16 residues. V was shortened by 1 base and J by 6 bases, with 16 bases between the two germline ends. Germline values: CDR1 SGDLS, CDR2 YYNGEE.

This chain connects TRBV6-4 to TRBJ2-6; no clear D. Germline CDR1 and CDR2: MRHNA and SNTAGT. The CDR3 runs to 13 residues. The V end lost 8 bases, the J end lost 4 bases, and 9 bases lay between the germline ends. The CDR3 region has the DNA TGTGCCAGCCGCAAACAGGGGGCCAACGTCCTGACTTTC. The encoded protein is CASRKQGANVLTF.

The chain couples TRBV12-3 or TRBV12-4 to TRBJ2-5; possibly TRBD1 or TRBD2 for D (5 bases each). The CDR3 has 15 amino acids. Trimming shortened V by 1 base and J by 9 bases, and 18 bases separated the two germline ends. CDR3 coding DNA: TGTGCCAGCAGTTTAGGGCAGGGAGAGAATCAGCCCCAGTACTTC. It codes for CASSLGQGENQPQYF.

Only one count was recorded for this clonotype. V usage is TRBV20-1 and J usage is TRBJ2-1, with 9 bases identical to TRBD1. The junction had 5 bases not matched to a gene; V was cut back by 1 base and J by 4 bases. In germline, CDR1 is DFQATT, CDR2 SNEGSKA (reference sequence). The CDR3 runs to 15 residues. This CDR3 is CSARVPGQGYNEQFF. In nucleotides, the CDR3 is TGCAGTGCTAGAGTACCGGGACAGGGATACAATGAGCAGTTCTTC.

In its sample, this clonotype was seen many times. The chain links TRBV5-5 to TRBJ2-3; TRBD2 matches 10 bases. Unmatched junction bases numbered 6, after V lost 0 bases and J lost 5 bases. From germline, CDR1 is SGHKS and CDR2 YYEKEE (reference sequence). The CDR3 is 16 residues long. Here the CDR3 reads CASSLVPAGGQDTQYF. As DNA, the CDR3 is TGTGCCAGCAGCTTGGTCCCAGCGGGAGGGCAAGATACGCAGTATTTT.

In this sample, this clonotype turned up many times. The chain uses TRBV9 and TRBJ2-2, with 8 bases aligning to TRBD2. In germline, CDR1 is SGDLS, CDR2 YYNGEE. This CDR3 has 19 amino acids. V was pared by 0 bases and J by 1 base, with 11 bases of the junction left unmatched. CDR3 bases: TGTGCCAGCAGCGTAGAAGGCCGGGTAGCGGGATGGAACACCGGGGAGCTGTTTTTT. Translation: CASSVEGRVAGWNTGELFF.

At least ten counts were recorded for this clonotype. The chain has TRBV12-3 or TRBV12-4 and TRBJ2-1; 7 bases fit TRBD2. CDR3 size: 14 residues. V was pared by 7 bases and J by 7 bases, with 10 bases of the junction left unmatched. As DNA, the CDR3 is TGTGCCAGCATCCTCGCGGGAGTTTTGAATGAGCAGTTCTTC. Its protein is CASILAGVLNEQFF.

The V call is TRBV7-6, the J call TRBJ1-6, with D possibly TRBD1 on 6 matching bases. Trimming took off 5 bases at V and 10 bases at J, with 12 bases between the two ends. CDR3 length: 13 residues. Germline V gene data show CDR1 as SGHVS and CDR2 as FNYEAQ. CDR3 amino acids: CASSDRGGSPLHF. DNA for the CDR3: TGTGCCAGCAGCGACCGAGGGGGATCACCCCTCCACTTT.

V and J are TRBV2 and TRBJ1-1; no clear D. V was cut by 8 bases and J by 1 base, with 17 bases left in between. CDR1 and CDR2 from the germline V gene are SNHLY and FYNNEI. The CDR3 totals 15 residues. As DNA, the CDR3 is TGTGCCAGCCCCGGTGCGGGCGGGCCGAACACTGAAGCTTTCTTT. Amino acid sequence: CASPGAGGPNTEAFF.

This clonotype was observed at least ten times. This may be a read error: a much more frequent sequence differs by one nucleotide. V usage is TRBV19 and J usage is TRBJ2-7; D may be TRBD1 or TRBD2 (6 bases each). This CDR3 contains 15 residues. CDR1 is LNHDA and CDR2 is SQIVND in the germline V gene (reference sequence). This CDR3 reads CASSPPGATPYEQHF. CDR3 nucleotide sequence: TGTGCCAGTAGTCCTCCGGGGGCGACTCCCTACGAGCAGCACTTC.

The rearrangement joins TRBV20-1 to TRBJ2-3; the D is unclear. The CDR3 is 13 residues long. Germline values: CDR1 DFQATT, CDR2 SNEGSKA (reference sequence). Deletions cut 1 base from V and 9 bases from J, with 14 bases between. Written as DNA, the CDR3 is TGCAGTGCTAGAGCCCCTCTAGGCTACACGCAGTATTTT. Translating it yields CSARAPLGYTQYF.

The chain combines TRBV6-6 with TRBJ1-1; no clear D. CDR1 MNHNY and CDR2 SVGAGI come from the germline V gene (reference sequence). The CDR3 totals 10 residues. The V gene lost 10 bases and the J gene lost 5 bases, with 8 bases spanning the gap. The DNA of the CDR3 is TGTGCCATCTCCGGGACTGAAGCTTTCTTT. It yields the protein CAISGTEAFF.